The 7 T cell receptor beta chains below were found in one sample sequenced in a study of OX40 agonist ivuxolimab in advanced cancers. Using immunoSEQ multiplex PCR, the repertoire was profiled, and TCRdb retains in-frame clones only, with some absent. The sample comprises about 66,000 clones, about 88% of which are singletons, and about 0.7% rests with the top ten. Sequenced here: CD4+ or CD8+ T cells sorted from blood, sampled in a trial of the OX40 agonist ivuxolimab. The receptors were gathered from an adult with an advanced solid tumor such as melanoma, head and neck, liver or kidney cancer.

This clone showed up just once. The DNA of the CDR3 is TGTGCCAGCAGTGAAGGTAGACAGTTTAATGAAAAACTGTTTTTT. Its translation is CASSEGRQFNEKLFF. The chain combines TRBV2 with TRBJ1-4; D perhaps matches TRBD1 (5 bases). CDR1 and CDR2 from the germline V gene are SNHLY and FYNNEI. This CDR3 has 15 amino acids. Trimming removed 1 base from V and 4 bases from J, with 10 bases in between.

This chain uses TRBV7-9 with TRBJ2-5, with 7 bases that match TRBD2. Germline trimming cut 4 bases from V and 2 bases from J; bases unmatched to any gene: 10. The germline CDR1 and CDR2 sequences are SEHNR and FQNEAQ (reference sequence). The CDR3 has 16 residues. CDR3 nucleotide sequence: TGTGCCAGCAGCTACACAGTAGGACTAGGTCAAGAGACCCAGTACTTC. It yields the protein CASSYTVGLGQETQYF.

This chain uses TRBV5-1 with TRBJ1-3, with 8 bases that match TRBD1. Trimming removed 1 base from V and 2 bases from J; junction bases left unmatched: 8. The CDR3 has 17 amino acids. Germline-derived CDR1 and CDR2 are SGHRS and YFSETQ. The CDR3 sequence is CASSLRAIQGAGNTIYF. CDR3 nucleotide sequence: TGCGCCAGCAGCTTGCGCGCTATACAGGGGGCTGGAAACACCATATATTTT.

J is TRBJ2-1 and V is TRBV12-5, with 7 bases that match TRBD2. CDR3 length: 17 residues. V shed 0 bases and J 2 bases; nucleotides not matched to a gene: 7. Germline CDR1 reads LGHNT; CDR2 reads FRNRAP. In DNA, the CDR3 is TGTGCTAGTGGTTTGGTACTCGGCGGGGGACCCTACAATGAGCAGTTCTTC. This translates into CASGLVLGGGPYNEQFF.

V gene TRBV18 combines with J gene TRBJ1-1, with unresolved D. The CDR3 is 13 residues long. The germline gives CDR1 KGHSH, CDR2 LQKENI. V shed 6 bases and J shed 2 bases, with 10 bases lying between them. CDR3: CASSTSENTEAFF. The CDR3 region has the DNA TGTGCCAGCTCCACCAGTGAAAACACTGAAGCTTTCTTT.

The chain couples TRBV18 to TRBJ2-7; 13 bases align to TRBD2. Trimming removed 6 bases from V and 4 bases from J; junction bases left unmatched: 9. This CDR3 contains 16 residues. Per the germline V gene, CDR1 is KGHSH and CDR2 is LQKENI. The CDR3 nucleotides are TGTGCCAGCTCCCACGGACTAGCGGGAGAGGGGTACGAGCAGTACTTC. Translation gives CASSHGLAGEGYEQYF.

This rearrangement joins TRBV6-1 to TRBJ1-1; 7 bases agree with TRBD1. There are 14 residues in the CDR3. V shed 5 bases and J 4 bases; nucleotides not matched to a gene: 7. Germline CDR1 is MNHNS and CDR2 is SASEGT. The CDR3 bases are TGTGCCAGCAGTCACACAGGGGAGGGCACTGAAGCTTTCTTT. It codes for CASSHTGEGTEAFF.